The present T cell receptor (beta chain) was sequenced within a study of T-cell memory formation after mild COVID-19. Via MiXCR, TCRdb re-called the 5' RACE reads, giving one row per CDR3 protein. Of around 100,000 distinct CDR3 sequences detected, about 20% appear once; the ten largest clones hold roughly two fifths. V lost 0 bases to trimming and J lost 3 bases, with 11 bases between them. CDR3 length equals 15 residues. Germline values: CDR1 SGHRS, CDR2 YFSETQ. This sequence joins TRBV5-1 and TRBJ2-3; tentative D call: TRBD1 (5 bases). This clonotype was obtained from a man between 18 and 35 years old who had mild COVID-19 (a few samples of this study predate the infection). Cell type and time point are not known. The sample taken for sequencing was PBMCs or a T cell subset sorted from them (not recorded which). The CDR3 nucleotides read TGCGCCAGCAGCTTGGAGCAGGGCTGGACAGATACGCAGTATTTT. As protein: CASSLEQGWTDTQYF. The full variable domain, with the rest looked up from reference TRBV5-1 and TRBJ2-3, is KAGVTQTPRYLIKTRGQQVTLSCSPISGHRSVSWYQQTPGQGLQFLFEYFSETQRNKGNFPGRFSGRQFSNSRSEMNVSTLELGDSALYLCASSLEQGWTDTQYFGPGTRLTVL.